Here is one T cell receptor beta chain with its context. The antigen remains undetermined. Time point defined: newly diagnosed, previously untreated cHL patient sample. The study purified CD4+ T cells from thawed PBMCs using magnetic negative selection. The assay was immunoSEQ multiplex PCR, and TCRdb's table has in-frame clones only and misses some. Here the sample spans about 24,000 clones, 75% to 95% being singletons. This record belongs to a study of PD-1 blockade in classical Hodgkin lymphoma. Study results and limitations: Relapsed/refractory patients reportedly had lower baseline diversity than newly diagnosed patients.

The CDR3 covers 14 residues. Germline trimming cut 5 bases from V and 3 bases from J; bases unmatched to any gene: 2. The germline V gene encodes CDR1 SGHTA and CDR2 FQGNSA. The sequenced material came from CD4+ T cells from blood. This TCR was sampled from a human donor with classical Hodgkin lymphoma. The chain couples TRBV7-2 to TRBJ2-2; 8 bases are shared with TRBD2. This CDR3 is CASSGAGDTGELFF. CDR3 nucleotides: TGTGCCAGCAGCGGAGCGGGGGACACCGGGGAGCTGTTTTTT.